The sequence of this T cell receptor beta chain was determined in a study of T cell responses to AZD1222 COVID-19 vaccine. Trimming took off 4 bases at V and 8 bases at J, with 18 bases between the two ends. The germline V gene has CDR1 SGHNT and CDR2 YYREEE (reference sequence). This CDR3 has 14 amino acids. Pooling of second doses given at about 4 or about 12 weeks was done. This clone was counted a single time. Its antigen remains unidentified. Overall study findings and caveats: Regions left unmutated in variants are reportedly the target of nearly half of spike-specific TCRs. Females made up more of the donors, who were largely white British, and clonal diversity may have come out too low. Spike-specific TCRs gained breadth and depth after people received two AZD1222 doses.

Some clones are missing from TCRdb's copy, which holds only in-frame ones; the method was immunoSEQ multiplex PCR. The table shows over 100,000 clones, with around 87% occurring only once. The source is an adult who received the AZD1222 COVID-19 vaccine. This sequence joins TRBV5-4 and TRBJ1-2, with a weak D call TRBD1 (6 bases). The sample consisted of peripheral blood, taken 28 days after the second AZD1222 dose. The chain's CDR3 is CASSMTVNRAGYTF. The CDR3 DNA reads TGTGCCAGCAGCATGACGGTGAACAGGGCCGGCTACACCTTC.